Each of the 32 T cell receptor beta chains below was sequenced from the same sample in a study of neoadjuvant anti-PD-1 for oral cavity cancer. Clones were sequenced by immunoSEQ multiplex PCR, and TCRdb holds only the in-frame ones, with some missing. The sample contains some 15,000 clones, roughly 77% of which appear only once. The sample's time point: after neoadjuvant nivolumab, at surgical resection. Sequenced material: PBMCs, taken after nivolumab (anti-PD-1) treatment. The source is a person aged 40-85 years with oral cavity squamous cell carcinoma.

The rearrangement links TRBV11-3 to TRBJ2-2; tentatively, D is TRBD2 (5 bases). Germline V CDR1 and CDR2: SGHNT, YENEEA. The CDR3 has 14 residues. Trimming removed 4 bases from V and 7 bases from J, with 13 bases in between. The CDR3: CASSSGLMGGELFF. The CDR3 DNA follows: TGTGCCAGCAGCTCCGGACTTATGGGCGGGGAGCTGTTTTTT. The full variable domain, in which reference TRBV11-3 and TRBJ2-2 provide the parts outside the CDR3, is EAGVVQSPRYKIIEKKQPVAFWCNPISGHNTLYWYLQNLGQGPELLIRYENEEAVDDSQLPKDRFSAERLKGVDSTLKIQPAELGDSAVYLCASSSGLMGGELFFGEGSRLTVL.

This rearrangement joins TRBV7-2 to TRBJ2-1, with D possibly matching TRBD1 (5 bases). Trimming removed 6 bases from V and 2 bases from J, with 11 bases in between. The V gene's germline CDR1 is SGHTA and CDR2 FQGNSA. The CDR3 covers 14 residues. The CDR3, as DNA: TGTGCCAGCAGACGCGAACAGGCCTACAATGAGCAGTTCTTC. Its protein is CASRREQAYNEQFF.

The chain recombines TRBV5-4 with TRBJ1-1; D gene unclear. CDR1 is SGHNT, CDR2 YYREEE, per germline (reference sequence). This CDR3 is 16 amino acids long. V lost 3 bases, J lost 0 bases, and 15 bases lay in between. CDR3: CASSSADGLMNTEAFF. The CDR3 DNA follows: TGTGCCAGCAGCTCGGCAGACGGTTTAATGAACACTGAAGCTTTCTTT.

The gene calls are TRBV2 and TRBJ2-7, with TRBD2 as a possible D gene (5 bases). Germline V lookup: CDR1 SNHLY, CDR2 FYNNEI. V lost 7 bases and J lost 0, with 25 bases in between. CDR3 length equals 18 residues. CDR3 in amino acids: CASTELGRIYLSSYEQYF. The CDR3 coding sequence is TGTGCCAGCACCGAATTAGGGAGAATTTACCTATCCTCCTACGAGCAGTACTTC.

The rearrangement uses TRBV5-1 and TRBJ2-3, with D unclear. This CDR3 has 14 amino acids. Germline V gene sequence: CDR1 SGHRS, CDR2 YFSETQ. The ends were cut back, 0 bases at V and 4 bases at J, with 9 bases in the middle. The CDR3 sequence is CASSLEGSPDTQYF. The DNA for the CDR3 is TGCGCCAGCAGCTTGGAAGGCTCCCCAGATACGCAGTATTTT.

The V and J genes are TRBV10-3 and TRBJ2-5, with D possibly called TRBD1 or TRBD2 (5 bases each). CDR3 length: 19 amino acids. The V gene's germline CDR1 is ENHRY and CDR2 SYGVKD. The V end was cut by 10 bases, the J end by 1 base, with 31 bases between. The CDR3, as DNA: TGTGCCACAGGAACGTTGATCCGGGACGCACGTTCGGTCCAAGAGACCCAGTACTTC. It specifies CATGTLIRDARSVQETQYF.

J is TRBJ2-7 and V is TRBV7-6, with D possibly matching TRBD2 (7 bases). The CDR3 has 16 amino acids. V dropped 1 base and J dropped 6 bases, with 19 bases sitting between them. Germline V gene lookup returns CDR1 SGHVS and CDR2 FNYEAQ. The CDR3 nucleotides read TGTGCCAGCAGCTTAGAAGGGAGGGAATACAGGGCCGAGCAGTACTTC. It encodes CASSLEGREYRAEQYF.

The chain couples TRBV6-5 to TRBJ2-1, with D perhaps TRBD1 (6 bases). The CDR3 runs to 13 residues. V was shortened by 0 bases and J by 9 bases, with 9 bases between the two germline ends. Germline V CDR1 and CDR2: MNHEY, SVGAGI. The CDR3 coding sequence is TGTGCCAGCAGTTACTCCGGCAGGGGTGAGCAGTTCTTC. Protein product: CASSYSGRGEQFF.

This chain joins TRBV28 and TRBJ2-1; 11 nucleotides agree with TRBD2. J was trimmed by 8 bases and V by 7 bases; bases with no gene match: 10. In germline, CDR1 is MDHEN, CDR2 SYDVKM. The length of the CDR3 is 15 residues. The CDR3 protein is CASTRGLAGGYEQFF. In DNA form, the CDR3 reads TGTGCCAGCACCCGGGGGCTAGCGGGAGGCTATGAGCAGTTCTTC.

The chain carries TRBV5-1 and TRBJ2-7; D possibly corresponds to TRBD1 (5 bases). Germline CDR1 is SGHRS and CDR2 is YFSETQ. The CDR3 is made up of 15 amino acids. Between the trimmed V and J ends, which lost 3 bases and 1 base, there was a span of 14 bases. CDR3 nucleotides: TGCGCCAGCAGCTCCGGATACAGACAGTCCTACGAGCAGTACTTC. Translated: CASSSGYRQSYEQYF.

This chain joins TRBV7-2 and TRBJ1-5; no definite D call. The CDR3 loop spans 13 amino acids. The V gene lost 5 bases and the J gene lost 0 bases, with 5 bases spanning the gap. Germline V gene sequence: CDR1 SGHTA, CDR2 FQGNSA. CDR3 sequence reads: CASSARSNQPQHF. Written as DNA, the CDR3 is TGTGCCAGCAGCGCCCGTAGCAATCAGCCCCAGCATTTT.

The V call is TRBV19, the J call TRBJ1-4; 9 positions agree with TRBD1. V lost 7 bases to trimming and J lost 5 bases; unmatched junction nucleotides: 8. The CDR3 covers 15 residues. Looked up from germline, CDR1 is LNHDA and CDR2 is SQIVND (reference sequence). CDR3 sequence reads: CASTRPGTGNEKLFF. In DNA, the CDR3 is TGTGCCAGTACCCGCCCCGGGACAGGGAATGAAAAACTGTTTTTT.

The rearrangement joins TRBV4-1 to TRBJ1-1; possible D gene TRBD1, 5 bases. Germline CDR1 is MGHRA and CDR2 is YSYEKL. The V end was cut by 0 bases, the J end by 11 bases, with 19 bases between. The CDR3 spans 15 residues. CDR3 sequence reads: CASSQDQNWGGDAFF. In DNA, the CDR3 is TGCGCCAGCAGCCAAGATCAAAACTGGGGCGGGGATGCTTTCTTT.

CDR3 bases: TGTGCCAGCAGTGAAGCGTTTCAGCCCCAGCATTTT. Translated, it gives CASSEAFQPQHF. V usage is TRBV2 and J usage is TRBJ1-5, with unresolved D. Germline CDR1 reads SNHLY; CDR2 reads FYNNEI. The ends were cut back, 0 bases at V and 6 bases at J, with 3 bases in the middle. The CDR3 has 12 amino acids.

The V gene is TRBV7-8, the J gene TRBJ1-1; D gene unclear. Germline CDR1 and CDR2: SGHVS and FQNEAQ. The V and J ends lost 5 bases and 8 bases respectively, with 12 bases between them. The CDR3 is 12 amino acids. The CDR3 nucleotides read TGTGCCAGCAGCCCCCCTTTCGCCGAAGCTTTCTTT. It specifies CASSPPFAEAFF. Drawing the rest from reference TRBV7-8 and TRBJ1-1, the complete variable domain is GAGVSQSPRYKVAKRGQDVALRCDPISGHVSLFWYQQALGQGPEFLTYFQNEAQLDKSGLPSDRFFAERPEGSVSTLKIQRTQQEDSAVYLCASSPPFAEAFFGQGTRLTVV.

V is TRBV4-1 and J is TRBJ2-5; maybe TRBD2 (6 bases). This CDR3 is built from 14 residues. The V gene lost 0 bases and the J gene lost 2 bases, with 7 bases spanning the gap. CDR1 and CDR2 from the germline V gene are MGHRA and YSYEKL. CDR3: CASSQDRGQETQYF. As DNA, the CDR3 is TGCGCCAGCAGCCAAGATCGGGGGCAAGAGACCCAGTACTTC.

This CDR3 is CAWSVEAIGEEKLFF. The CDR3 DNA sequence: TGTGCCTGGAGTGTCGAGGCAATCGGGGAGGAAAAACTGTTTTTT. The V call is TRBV30, the J call TRBJ1-4; D remains ambiguous. Trimming pared 0 bases from V and 8 bases from J, leaving 16 bases between. CDR1 and CDR2 (germline): GTSNPN, SVGIG (reference sequence). The CDR3 extends over 15 amino acids.

This rearrangement joins TRBV5-1 to TRBJ2-5; D is ambiguous. The CDR3 has 13 residues. V lost 3 bases to trimming and J lost 5 bases, with 11 bases between them. Per germline, CDR1 SGHRS and CDR2 YFSETQ. CDR3 DNA sequence: TGCGCCAGCAGCTCGGCCGCTCGGGAGACCCAGTACTTC. This gives the protein CASSSAARETQYF.

This chain joins TRBV6-5 and TRBJ2-1; the match to TRBD1 covers 7 bases. The CDR3 loop spans 15 amino acids. The junction had 8 bases not matched to a gene; V was cut back by 5 bases and J by 4 bases. Germline V lookup: CDR1 MNHEY, CDR2 SVGAGI. CDR3 region: CASSMPGQTYNEQFF. The CDR3 bases are TGTGCCAGCAGTATGCCGGGACAGACATACAATGAGCAGTTCTTC.

The chain is built from TRBV7-8 and TRBJ1-1; no reliable D call. V shed 5 bases and J shed 5 bases, with 15 bases lying between them. Germline CDR1 is SGHVS and CDR2 is FQNEAQ. This CDR3 contains 14 residues. The CDR3 spells CASSLAGRWTEAFF. CDR3 sequence (DNA): TGTGCCAGCAGCCTGGCGGGCCGCTGGACTGAAGCTTTCTTT.

This chain connects TRBV27 to TRBJ1-1; D not resolved. Per the germline V gene, CDR1 is MNHEY and CDR2 is SMNVEV (reference sequence). The CDR3 consists of 13 residues. Trimming removed 4 bases at V and 1 base at J, with 7 bases between. Written as DNA, the CDR3 is TGTGCCAGCAGTTGGGGTGGGAACACTGAAGCTTTCTTT. Protein sequence: CASSWGGNTEAFF.

This clone was seen more than once but under ten times. The chain has TRBV6-5 and TRBJ1-3; no reliable D call. This CDR3 region has 14 residues. Looked up from germline, CDR1 is MNHEY and CDR2 is SVGAGI. Trimming took 8 bases from V and 0 from J, leaving 11 bases between them. CDR3 sequence (DNA): TGTGCCAGCTCACCCAAGGACTCTGGAAACACCATATATTTT. Encoded protein: CASSPKDSGNTIYF.

The rearrangement joins TRBV11-1 to TRBJ1-4; perhaps TRBD1 as D (5 bases). The CDR3 runs to 14 residues. The V gene lost 5 bases and the J gene lost 3 bases, with 10 bases spanning the gap. The germline V gene encodes CDR1 SGHAT and CDR2 FQDESV (reference sequence). CDR3 DNA sequence: TGTGCCAGCAGCGCGGGACGGTCTAATGAAAAACTGTTTTTT. This gives the protein CASSAGRSNEKLFF.

This chain connects TRBV5-1 to TRBJ2-3, with no clear D. V dropped 4 bases and J dropped 6 bases, with 9 bases sitting between them. From germline, CDR1 is SGHRS and CDR2 YFSETQ. The CDR3 extends over 12 amino acids. In DNA form, the CDR3 reads TGCGCCAGCAGCCTGGACCTGGATACGCAGTATTTT. It translates to CASSLDLDTQYF. The whole variable domain, remainder taken from reference TRBV5-1 and TRBJ2-3, is KAGVTQTPRYLIKTRGQQVTLSCSPISGHRSVSWYQQTPGQGLQFLFEYFSETQRNKGNFPGRFSGRQFSNSRSEMNVSTLELGDSALYLCASSLDLDTQYFGPGTRLTVL.

A single count supports this clone. V is TRBV21-1 and J is TRBJ2-7; TRBD2 is the table's D call and was not checked against the DNA. TRBV21-1 corresponds to a pseudogene. This CDR3 has 17 residues. In DNA form, the CDR3 reads TGTGCCAGCAGGAAAAAGGTAGGGACTAGAAGCTCCTACGAGCAGTACTTC. The encoded protein is CASRKKVGTRSSYEQYF.

This clone was counted only a few times. J is TRBJ2-3 and V is TRBV4-1, with D possibly being TRBD2 (5 bases). CDR3 length: 15 residues. In germline, CDR1 is MGHRA, CDR2 YSYEKL. The ends were cut back, 4 bases at V and 2 bases at J, with 13 bases in the middle. This CDR3 reads CASSPAKRPTDTQYF. As DNA, the CDR3 is TGCGCCAGCAGCCCCGCGAAGCGGCCCACAGATACGCAGTATTTT.

The J gene is TRBJ2-1, the V gene TRBV5-4; 15 positions match TRBD2. Germline loops: CDR1 SGHNT, CDR2 YYREEE (reference sequence). The CDR3 length is 16 residues. Losses at the gene ends were 3 bases for V and 7 bases for J; bases not matched to a gene: 5. Here the CDR3 DNA reads TGTGCCAGCAGCTCTCCGGGACTAGCGGGAGGAAATGAGCAGTTCTTC. It translates to CASSSPGLAGGNEQFF.

This clone came up a few times. V gene TRBV15 combines with J gene TRBJ1-1; D gene ambiguous. Per the germline V gene, CDR1 is LNHNV and CDR2 is YYDKDF (reference sequence). V lost 1 base and J 4 bases, leaving 10 bases between the germline ends. The CDR3 has 14 residues. The CDR3 DNA reads TGTGCCACCAGCAGAGGCCTACTTGGCACTGAAGCTTTCTTT. Protein product: CATSRGLLGTEAFF.

The genes are TRBV9 and TRBJ2-2; 8 bases align to TRBD1. This CDR3 has 15 residues. Germline CDR1 SGDLS, CDR2 YYNGEE. V gave up 3 bases and J gave up 2 bases; unmatched junction bases: 3. For the CDR3, the DNA is TGTGCCAGCAGCGAACAGGGGGAAAACACCGGGGAGCTGTTTTTT. Translating it yields CASSEQGENTGELFF.

This clone was observed a single time. V gene TRBV4-1 combines with J gene TRBJ1-5; D is undetermined. With 4 bases removed from V and 4 bases from J, the gap between germline ends came to 17 bases. Germline V gene sequence: CDR1 MGHRA, CDR2 YSYEKL. The CDR3 has 16 residues. The CDR3 bases are TGCGCCAGCAGCCGATTTTTGGCCGCGCTAAATCAGCCCCAGCATTTT. It yields the protein CASSRFLAALNQPQHF.

This clone is medium-sized (0.01 to 0.1%). J is TRBJ1-5 and V is TRBV11-3, with D unclear. This CDR3 has 16 amino acids. Germline V lookup: CDR1 SGHNT, CDR2 YENEEA. V was clipped by 0 bases and J by 6 bases, with 15 bases between them. The CDR3 protein is CASSLDWNQPIQPQHF. In DNA, the CDR3 is TGTGCCAGCAGCTTAGATTGGAACCAACCAATTCAGCCCCAGCATTTT.

This clone has just one count. This chain links TRBV7-9 with TRBJ2-3; D might be TRBD2 (6 bases). Germline V gene lookup returns CDR1 SEHNR and CDR2 FQNEAQ (reference sequence). CDR3 length: 16 residues. V was shortened by 5 bases and J by 4 bases, with 19 bases between the two germline ends. This CDR3 reads CASSGWLASVSDTQYF. DNA for the CDR3: TGTGCCAGCAGCGGCTGGCTGGCTAGCGTGTCAGATACGCAGTATTTT.